Listed below are T cell receptor beta chains from one sample, sequenced in a study of PD-L1 blockade in urothelial cancer. The protocol was immunoSEQ multiplex PCR, while the TCRdb copy is restricted to in-frame clones and leaves out a portion. Of about 74,000 clones in the sample, roughly nine tenths are singletons; the top ten hold under 6%. The sample consisted of PBMCs, taken around atezolizumab (anti-PD-L1) treatment. The source of these receptors is a man in his 70s with urothelial cancer. Each CDR3 is given without its conserved first and last residue. Each record gives: V gene, CDR3 protein.

v_gene: TRBV5-6; CDR3aa: ASIQLMTAYYGYT
v_gene: TRBV6-1; CDR3aa: ASSYDRISSYEQY
v_gene: TRBV6-4; CDR3aa: ASSDPQAAHPEVAGRTDTQY
v_gene: TRBV6-6; CDR3aa: ASSTTGEGNTIY
v_gene: TRBV2; CDR3aa: ASLRDRGYMEPQH
v_gene: TRBV5-1; CDR3aa: ASSLEGLAGDYNEQF
v_gene: TRBV11-2; CDR3aa: ASSLVSWDRDNEKLF
v_gene: TRBV30; CDR3aa: AWSFKGGNYGYT
v_gene: TRBV15; CDR3aa: ATGGYSRQPQH
v_gene: TRBV6-4; CDR3aa: ASSAGTGFIINEQF
v_gene: TRBV19; CDR3aa: ASSTLSGSQGTQY
v_gene: TRBV2; CDR3aa: ASSEGLAGANVLT
v_gene: TRBV25-1; CDR3aa: ASSEGGLYQETQY
v_gene: TRBV7-3; CDR3aa: ASAGTSPNNEQF
v_gene: TRBV18; CDR3aa: ASSPPADWGYT
v_gene: TRBV19; CDR3aa: ASSTTGLAFEQY
v_gene: TRBV6-6; CDR3aa: ASSYSSLVNYGYT
v_gene: TRBV5-1; CDR3aa: ASSLGQGSSYEQY
v_gene: TRBV5-4; CDR3aa: ASSRRGGSNEQF
v_gene: TRBV5-1; CDR3aa: ASSELAGGPHEQF